The subject of this entry is one TCR beta chain. Profiling relied on immunoSEQ multiplex PCR, and the TCRdb table lists in-frame clones only, not all of them. The sample holds approximately 200,000 clones, approximately 86% seen once. Enrollees, about 18 to 89 years old, lived in 25 or so US areas. No more than 2 weeks before study entry, exposed participants had met a case of COVID-19. The data were taken from a study of blood T cell repertoires in COVID-19. Study summary: Spain, Italy and the United States supplied samples that represented acute and convalescent COVID-19. PBMCs, B-cell-depleted T cells, or T cells provided the cDNA or gDNA that made up the material.

Trimming pared 1 base from V and 0 bases from J, leaving 10 bases between. The germline CDR1 and CDR2 sequences are MGHRA and YSYEKL. The CDR3 is made up of 15 amino acids. The clonotype originates from a woman aged 30 to 39 who had been exposed to COVID-19. The rearrangement links TRBV4-1 to TRBJ2-7, with a weak D call TRBD1 (7 bases). The specimen sequenced was PBMCs or T cells enriched from blood (not recorded which). CDR3 sequence reads: CASSQGGDSSYEQYF. For the CDR3, the DNA is TGCGCCAGCAGCCAAGGGGGGGACAGCTCCTACGAGCAGTACTTC.